The clone carrying this TCR beta chain was observed at least ten times. Both TCRalpha and TCRbeta chains were reverse transcribed with V-gene-specific primers. It was with a constant-region primer and a V-primer adapter that TCRs were amplified over about 19 PCR cycles. TCRdb called the reads again in MiXCR, with one record for every CDR3 protein. The sample shows tens of thousands of distinct CDR3 sequences, about a sixth of them seen only once. The data originate from a study of low-dose radiotherapy and immunotherapy resistance in tumors. Study details: Every six weeks patients received intravenous ipilimumab 1 mg/kg, and every two weeks they received intravenous nivolumab 240 mg.

The time point: before trial treatment. This CDR3 has 17 amino acids. Germline values: CDR1 LNHDA, CDR2 SQIVND (reference sequence). With 3 bases removed from V and 5 bases from J, the gap between germline ends came to 22 bases. The chain links TRBV19 to TRBJ1-1; TRBD1 is a possible D gene (5 bases). Sequencing was performed on PBMCs, taken before treatment. The clonotype was recovered from a male donor with prostate cancer. The CDR3 region is CASSIGAQRGWGTEAFF. CDR3 nucleotide sequence: TGTGCCAGTAGTATTGGCGCCCAAAGGGGTTGGGGTACTGAAGCTTTCTTT.